One and the same sample provided the 4 T cell receptor beta chains below, sequenced in a study of Graves' ophthalmopathy and Graves' hyperthyroidism. The authors amplified TCR beta CDR3 regions, and they did so from RNA transcripts for repertoire sequencing. The authors performed first-round RT-PCR with HTBI primers and then a second-round multiplex PCR. One entry per CDR3 protein, called by TCRdb with MiXCR from the multiplex PCR reads. In the table there are around 520,000 distinct CDR3 sequences, 39% of which are singletons. The sequenced sample was peripheral blood or thyroid tissue (not recorded which). Receptor source: an adult man with Graves' hyperthyroidism.

This clonotype has a handful of counts. The V and J genes are TRBV12-3 or TRBV12-4 and TRBJ1-3; D remains ambiguous. The CDR3 covers 15 residues. The V gene lost 4 bases and the J gene lost 0 bases, with 10 bases spanning the gap. The CDR3 DNA is TGTGCCAGCAGTTCCCGGACTTTCTCTGGAAACACCATATATTTT. Translating it yields CASSSRTFSGNTIYF.

CDR3: CASSLAGRISGANVLTF. The CDR3 nucleotides are TGTGCCAGCAGCTTGGCGGGACGGATCTCTGGGGCCAACGTCCTGACTTTC. The rearrangement links TRBV7-3 to TRBJ2-6, with a possible D match to TRBD2 (6 bases). In germline, CDR1 is SGHTA, CDR2 FQGTGA. This CDR3 spans 17 amino acids. V dropped 3 bases and J dropped 0 bases, with 12 bases sitting between them.

This clonotype came up many times. This chain connects TRBV6-5 to TRBJ2-2; D not certain. V was trimmed by 2 bases and J by 1 base, leaving 5 bases between them. The germline CDR1 and CDR2 sequences are MNHEY and SVGAGI. This CDR3 comprises 14 residues. The CDR3 region is CASSYGRNTGELFF. DNA of the CDR3: TGTGCCAGCAGTTACGGCAGGAACACCGGGGAGCTGTTTTTT.

Points on this clonotype: This may be a read error: a much more frequent sequence differs by one nucleotide. The chain is built from TRBV12-3 or TRBV12-4 and TRBJ1-2, with a tentative D call TRBD1 (6 bases). This CDR3 is 14 amino acids long. Trimming removed 7 bases at V and 3 bases at J, with 15 bases between. The DNA of the CDR3 is TGTGCCAGCAAGCGGGGGGCAGGACACTATGGCTACACCTTC. Amino acids: CASKRGAGHYGYTF.